This T cell receptor beta chain was retrieved from a study of T cells in Graves' hyperthyroidism and ophthalmopathy. In the study overall: Peripheral blood was obtained at initial diagnosis, preceding any treatment.

Amplified TCR beta CDR3 regions derived from RNA transcripts. The HTBI set primed first-round TCR CDR3 RT-PCR. One entry per CDR3 protein, called by TCRdb with MiXCR from the multiplex PCR reads. The sample yields about 250,000 distinct CDR3 sequences, roughly 22% seen once. This clonotype has just a few counts. The CDR3 contains 14 residues. The germline V gene encodes CDR1 ENHRY and CDR2 SYGVKD. V lost 4 bases and J 10 bases, leaving 17 bases between the germline ends. This sequence originates from a young man with Graves' ophthalmopathy. This chain joins TRBV10-3 and TRBJ2-1, with D possibly being TRBD1 (6 bases). The sequenced material came from blood. CDR3 protein: CAISAGTSGEEQFF. The CDR3 DNA sequence: TGTGCCATCAGTGCCGGGACGTCAGGGGAGGAGCAGTTCTTC.